The 10 T cell receptor beta chains below all came from one sample that was sequenced in a study of molecular identifiers for immune sequencing clone quantification. TCRdb re-derived calls from the PCR reads in MiXCR, one entry per CDR3 protein. The sample contains a few hundred thousand distinct CDR3 sequences, roughly 24% of which appear only once. Sequencing was done on a sample of naive CD8+ T cells from blood, with Jurkat cell RNA spiked in. Subset described: FACS-sorted CD8+CD4-CCR7+CD45RA+ naive T cells. The receptors shown here come from a human donor in good health. Some libraries in this study had Jurkat cell RNA spiked in.

The chain couples TRBV2 to TRBJ2-1, with 12 positions matching TRBD2. CDR3 length: 21 amino acids. Germline-derived CDR1 and CDR2 are SNHLY and FYNNEI. The V and J ends lost 6 bases and 3 bases, in that order; junction bases with no gene match: 21. CDR3: CASRASAEGLAGPRIYNEQFF. CDR3 nucleotides: TGTGCCAGCAGAGCCTCAGCGGAGGGACTAGCGGGCCCGAGGATCTACAATGAGCAGTTCTTC. The variable domain in full, with the rest retrieved from reference TRBV2 and TRBJ2-1, is EPEVTQTPSHQVTQMGQEVILRCVPISNHLYFYWYRQILGQKVEFLVSFYNNEISEKSEIFDDQFSVERPDGSNFTLKIRSTKLEDSAMYFCASRASAEGLAGPRIYNEQFFGPGTRLTVL.

The V gene is TRBV20-1, the J gene TRBJ1-1; TRBD1 might be the D (5 bases). The germline V gene has CDR1 DFQATT and CDR2 SNEGSKA (reference sequence). CDR3 length equals 13 residues. The V end was cut by 2 bases, the J end by 3 bases, with 10 bases between. The chain's CDR3 is CSARQGVDTEAFF. CDR3 nucleotides: TGCAGTGCTAGACAGGGAGTGGACACTGAAGCTTTCTTT.

The V and J genes are TRBV6-2 or TRBV6-3 and TRBJ1-1; a weak D match, TRBD1 (5 bases). The CDR3 is 16 residues long. The V gene lost 4 bases and the J gene lost 3 bases, with 18 bases spanning the gap. Germline V gene data show CDR1 as MNHEY and CDR2 as SVGEGT. The CDR3 DNA follows: TGTGCCAGCAGTTCAACAGGCCGACCGGTGTACACTGAAGCTTTCTTT. Its protein is CASSSTGRPVYTEAFF.

The CDR3 spells CASGPPSPRPQNTEAFF. As DNA, the CDR3 is TGTGCTAGTGGTCCCCCCAGCCCCCGCCCCCAGAACACTGAAGCTTTCTTT. The chain employs TRBV12-5 and TRBJ1-1; D gene unclear. Trimming left V 5 bases short and J 1 base short, with 20 bases between. Per germline, CDR1 LGHNT and CDR2 FRNRAP. The length of the CDR3 is 17 residues. The whole variable domain, remainder taken from reference TRBV12-5 and TRBJ1-1, is DARVTQTPRHKVTEMGQEVTMRCQPILGHNTVFWYRQTMMQGLELLAYFRNRAPLDDSGMPKDRFSAEMPDATLATLKIQPSEPRDSAVYFCASGPPSPRPQNTEAFFGQGTRLTVV.

This clonotype was observed many times. The genes are TRBV7-2 and TRBJ2-7; D unclear. The CDR3 is 16 residues long. V was shortened by 5 bases and J by 0 bases, with 17 bases between the two germline ends. CDR1 is SGHTA and CDR2 is FQGNSA in the germline V gene. CDR3 in DNA: TGTGCCAGCAGCCCTTGGCAGGAACTTTTCTCCTACGAGCAGTACTTC. It translates to CASSPWQELFSYEQYF.

This clonotype was counted at least ten times. The chain uses TRBV28 and TRBJ1-1, with D perhaps matching TRBD1 (5 bases). The germline V gene has CDR1 MDHEN and CDR2 SYDVKM. Trimming took off 6 bases at V and 5 bases at J, with 22 bases between the two ends. The CDR3 runs 16 residues. Written as DNA, the CDR3 is TGTGCCAGCAGCTCCTCTTTTCCGGGGCGAGGGACTGAAGCTTTCTTT. Protein: CASSSSFPGRGTEAFF.

This clonotype has ten or more counts. The chain employs TRBV28 and TRBJ2-5, with D perhaps TRBD2 (6 bases). Germline assignment: CDR1 MDHEN and CDR2 SYDVKM. The CDR3 has 14 amino acids. V lost 4 bases and J 2 bases, leaving 11 bases between the germline ends. CDR3 in amino acids: CASSSPGVQETQYF. For the CDR3, the DNA is TGTGCCAGCAGTTCACCGGGAGTTCAAGAGACCCAGTACTTC.

This clonotype was picked up a small number of times. One end of the junction fails to match germline, which may point to a read error. The chain recombines TRBV5-1 with TRBJ2-7, with 8 bases aligning to TRBD1. The CDR3 covers 16 residues. Per the germline V gene, CDR1 is SGHRS and CDR2 is YFSETQ. The CDR3 coding sequence is TGCACCAGCAGCGATGGACAGGGAGAAGCTTCCTACGAGCAGTACTTC. It encodes CTSSDGQGEASYEQYF.

This chain joins TRBV30 and TRBJ2-3, with D possibly matching TRBD2 (7 bases). Per germline, CDR1 GTSNPN and CDR2 SVGIG (reference sequence). Between the trimmed V and J ends, which lost 1 base and 2 bases, there was a span of 10 bases. This CDR3 has 14 residues. CDR3 protein: CAWSGGGLTDTQYF. The CDR3 bases are TGTGCCTGGAGTGGGGGGGGGCTCACAGATACGCAGTATTTT.

This clonotype occurred a few times. The junction shows a germline mismatch at one end, possibly a read error. This chain joins TRBV5-4 and TRBJ2-1; 8 positions agree with TRBD2. Germline CDR1 reads SGHNT; CDR2 reads YYREEE (reference sequence). CDR3 size: 15 residues. The CDR3 DNA follows: TGTGCCAGCAGCCCCTGGACTAGCTCCCACAATGAGCAGTTCTTC. Protein sequence: CASSPWTSSHNEQFF.